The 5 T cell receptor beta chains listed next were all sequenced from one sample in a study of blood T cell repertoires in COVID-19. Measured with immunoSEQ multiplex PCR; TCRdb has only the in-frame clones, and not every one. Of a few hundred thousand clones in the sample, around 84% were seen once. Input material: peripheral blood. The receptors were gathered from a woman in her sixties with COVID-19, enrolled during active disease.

Written as DNA, the CDR3 is TGTGCCAGCAGCTTAGGCGGGAGCTTCTACGAGCAGTACTTC. Encoded protein: CASSLGGSFYEQYF. The rearrangement uses TRBV7-9 and TRBJ2-7; 7 nucleotides line up with TRBD2. J was trimmed by 3 bases and V by 1 base; bases with no gene match: 3. The CDR3 sequence is 14 residues long. In germline, CDR1 is SEHNR, CDR2 FQNEAQ (reference sequence).

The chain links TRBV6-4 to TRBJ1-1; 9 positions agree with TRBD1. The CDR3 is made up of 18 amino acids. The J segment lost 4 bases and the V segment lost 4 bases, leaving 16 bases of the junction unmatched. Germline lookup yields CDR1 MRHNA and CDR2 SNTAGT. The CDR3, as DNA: TGTGCCAGCAGTGCGACGGTGCGGGACAGGGCCGAGGGCACTGAAGCTTTCTTT. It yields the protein CASSATVRDRAEGTEAFF.

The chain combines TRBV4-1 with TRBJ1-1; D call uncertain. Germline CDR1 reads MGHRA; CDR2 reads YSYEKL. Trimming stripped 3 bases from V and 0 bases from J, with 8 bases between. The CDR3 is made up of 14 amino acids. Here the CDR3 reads CASSHRNVNTEAFF. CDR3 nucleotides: TGCGCCAGCAGCCACAGAAACGTGAACACTGAAGCTTTCTTT.

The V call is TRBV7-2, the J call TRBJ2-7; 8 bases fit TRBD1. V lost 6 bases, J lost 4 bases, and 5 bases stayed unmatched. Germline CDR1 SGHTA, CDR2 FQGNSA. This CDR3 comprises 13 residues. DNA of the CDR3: TGTGCCAGCAGTCCCACAGGGGGATACGAGCAGTACTTC. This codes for CASSPTGGYEQYF.

The CDR3 DNA reads TGTGCCAGCACCCGCGGCACCGCGAACACCGGGGAGCTGTTTTTT. Translated: CASTRGTANTGELFF. The V call is TRBV27, the J call TRBJ2-2; D is uncertain. This CDR3 contains 15 residues. The germline gives CDR1 MNHEY, CDR2 SMNVEV (reference sequence). With 7 bases removed from V and 0 bases from J, the gap between germline ends came to 12 bases.